This passage covers 5 T cell receptor beta chains from one sample sequenced in a study of cytomegalovirus exposure and HLA in healthy donors (dated by TCRdb to about 2017). Library method: the immunoSEQ multiplex PCR assay. For the multiplex PCR, a mixture combining 60 forward primers for TCR Vbeta segments and 13 reverse primers for TCR Jbeta segments was used. Not all clones reach the TCRdb copy of this immuneACCESS table, which keeps in-frame sequences only. Checked studies attribute under half of the gap to unresolved V genes and leave the rest unexplained. In this sample the table shows some 130,000 clones, 70% to 85% of which occur a single time. The ten largest clones capture approximately 2.6% of the sample. Material for sequencing was PBMCs. Receptors originate from a boy under 10 years old in good health and CMV-seronegative.

This clone is a singleton in its sample. The chain uses TRBV9 and TRBJ2-4, with TRBD1 matching 9 bases. This CDR3 has 15 amino acids. Per the germline V gene, CDR1 is SGDLS and CDR2 is YYNGEE. Germline trimming cut 0 bases from V and 5 bases from J; bases unmatched to any gene: 3. CDR3 in amino acids: CASSVGNRGQNIQYF. The CDR3 bases are TGTGCCAGCAGCGTAGGGAACAGGGGGCAAAACATTCAGTACTTC.

This clone appeared a few times. V gene TRBV5-4 combines with J gene TRBJ1-1, with D perhaps matching TRBD1 (6 bases). CDR3 length: 17 residues. V shed 2 bases and J shed 0 bases, with 17 bases lying between them. Germline-derived CDR1 and CDR2 are SGHNT and YYREEE (reference sequence). The CDR3 region is CASSFKLPAGVNTEAFF. The CDR3 DNA reads as TGTGCCAGCAGCTTCAAGCTACCGGCAGGGGTGAACACTGAAGCTTTCTTT.

This clone was seen a single time. The rearrangement links TRBV12-5 to TRBJ1-1; the D is unclear. Trimming shortened V by 2 bases and J by 7 bases, and 14 bases separated the two germline ends. CDR1 is LGHNT, CDR2 FRNRAP, per germline. The length of the CDR3 is 14 residues. The CDR3 protein is CASGLPGTGSEAFF. The DNA for the CDR3 is TGTGCTAGTGGTTTGCCCGGAACCGGGAGTGAAGCTTTCTTT.

The V call is TRBV29-1, the J call TRBJ1-2, with D tentatively TRBD1 (6 bases). The CDR3 length is 13 residues. The germline V gene encodes CDR1 SQVTM and CDR2 ANQGSEA. The CDR3 loop reads CRADQGSDYGYTF. The CDR3, as DNA: TGCAGAGCTGATCAGGGGAGTGACTATGGCTACACCTTC.

This chain joins TRBV9 and TRBJ2-7, with 8 positions matching TRBD1. The CDR3 consists of 14 residues. Germline V gene sequence: CDR1 SGDLS, CDR2 YYNGEE. The V and J ends lost 0 bases and 4 bases, in that order; junction bases with no gene match: 3. CDR3 sequence reads: CASSVGTGLYEQYF. DNA of the CDR3: TGTGCCAGCAGCGTAGGGACAGGGTTATACGAGCAGTACTTC.